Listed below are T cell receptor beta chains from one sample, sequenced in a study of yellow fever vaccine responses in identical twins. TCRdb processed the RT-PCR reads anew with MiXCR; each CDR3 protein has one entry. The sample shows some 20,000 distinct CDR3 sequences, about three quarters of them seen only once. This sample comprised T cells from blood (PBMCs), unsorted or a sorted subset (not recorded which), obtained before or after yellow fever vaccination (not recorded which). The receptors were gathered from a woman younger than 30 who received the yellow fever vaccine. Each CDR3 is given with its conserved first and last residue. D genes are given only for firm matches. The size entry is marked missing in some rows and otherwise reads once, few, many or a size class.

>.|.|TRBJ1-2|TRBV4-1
TGCGCCAGCAGCCATTTACAGGGTCCTGGCTACACCTTC
CASSHLQGPGYTF
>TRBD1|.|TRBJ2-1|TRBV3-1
TGTGCCAGCAGGATAGGACAGGGGAGGAACAATGAGCAGTTCTTC
CASRIGQGRNNEQFF
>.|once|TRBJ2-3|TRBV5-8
TGTGCCAGCAGCTCGATCATTTTGGGCGCAGATACGCAGTATTTT
CASSSIILGADTQYF
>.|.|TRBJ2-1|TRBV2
TGTGCCAGCAGAGGAGGGACCTCCTACAATGAGCAGTTCTTC
CASRGGTSYNEQFF
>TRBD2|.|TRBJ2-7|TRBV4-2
TGTGCCAGCAGCCAAGTAGCGGGAGTAACCCCCTACGAGCAGTACTTC
CASSQVAGVTPYEQYF
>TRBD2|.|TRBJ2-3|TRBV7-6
TGTGCCAGCAGCAAGGGACTAGCGGGGGCTCTCACAGATACGCAGTATTTT
CASSKGLAGALTDTQYF
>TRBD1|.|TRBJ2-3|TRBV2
TGTGCCAGCAGCGACAGGGGAAACACAGATACGCAGTATTTT
CASSDRGNTDTQYF
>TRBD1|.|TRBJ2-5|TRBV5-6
TGTGCCAGCACCTCGGGACAGGGGTATAAGGGAGAGACCCAGTACTTC
CASTSGQGYKGETQYF
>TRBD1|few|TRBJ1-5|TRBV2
TGTGCCAGCAGACAGGGGAGCAATCAGCCCCAGCATTTT
CASRQGSNQPQHF
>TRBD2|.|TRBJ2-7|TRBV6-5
TGTGCCAGCAGTTACTCGGCCGCGATGGGGGGAGGGAATTCGTACGAGCAGTACTTC
CASSYSAAMGGGNSYEQYF
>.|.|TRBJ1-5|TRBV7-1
TGTGCCAGCAGCTCCCCCGGGCTTGGGAGCAATCAGCCCCAGCATTTT
CASSSPGLGSNQPQHF
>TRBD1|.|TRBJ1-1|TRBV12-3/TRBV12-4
TGTGCCAGCAGCCCCGGACAGGGCAACACTGAAGCTTTCTTT
CASSPGQGNTEAFF
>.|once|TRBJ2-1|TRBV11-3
TGTGCCAGCAGCCTCTTCGGGGTGCAGTTCTTC
CASSLFGVQFF
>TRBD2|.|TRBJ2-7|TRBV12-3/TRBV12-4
TGTGCCAGCAGTCTATCAGCGGGAGGTCCCTACGAGCAGTACTTC
CASSLSAGGPYEQYF
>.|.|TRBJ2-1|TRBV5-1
TGCGCCAGCAGCTTGGGGACAGCGAGCTCCTACAATGAGCAGTTCTTC
CASSLGTASSYNEQFF
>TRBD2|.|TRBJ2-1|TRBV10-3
TGTGCCATCAGTGAGTCTGGCGGGAGCCCGAATGAGCAGTTCTTC
CAISESGGSPNEQFF
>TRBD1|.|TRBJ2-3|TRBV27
TGTGCCAGCAGTCCCTTAACAGGGGTAAATACGCAGTATTTT
CASSPLTGVNTQYF
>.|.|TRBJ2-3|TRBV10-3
TGTGCCATCAGTGAAGGGGACGGAGATACGCAGTATTTT
CAISEGDGDTQYF
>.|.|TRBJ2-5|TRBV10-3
TGTGCCATCAGTGAGTCATTTGTGGCGGCCCCAGGACAAGAGACCCAGTACTTC
CAISESFVAAPGQETQYF
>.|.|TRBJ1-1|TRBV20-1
TGCAGTGCCCCTCAGACAGGATTTGTCACTGAAGCTTTCTTT
CSAPQTGFVTEAFF
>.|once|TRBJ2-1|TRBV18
TGTGCCAGCTCACCACAGGGTAACTACAATGAGCAGTTCTTC
CASSPQGNYNEQFF
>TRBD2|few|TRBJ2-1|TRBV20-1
TGCAGTGCTAGTCTAGCGGGGTACAATGAGCAGTTCTTC
CSASLAGYNEQFF
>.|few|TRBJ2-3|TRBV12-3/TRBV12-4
TGTGCCAGCAGGGCGGGCACGTGGGCAGATACGCAGTATTTT
CASRAGTWADTQYF
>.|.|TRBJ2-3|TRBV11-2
TGTGCCAGCAGCTCCGGAATGAGCACAGATACGCAGTATTTT
CASSSGMSTDTQYF
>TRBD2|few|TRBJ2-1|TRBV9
TGTGCCAGCAGCGATAGCGGGAGCTCCTACAATGAGCAGTTCTTC
CASSDSGSSYNEQFF
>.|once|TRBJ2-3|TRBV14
TGTGCCAGCAGCCAATCGGGGGATACGCAGTATTTT
CASSQSGDTQYF
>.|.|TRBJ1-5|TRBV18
TGTGCCAGCTCACCGGCAGGGCTAAATCAGCCCCAGCATTTT
CASSPAGLNQPQHF
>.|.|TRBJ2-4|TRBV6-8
TGTGCCAGCAGTTGGGTAGGGGCCAAAAACATTCAGTACTTC
CASSWVGAKNIQYF
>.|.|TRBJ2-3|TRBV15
TGTGCCACCAGCAGAGATGGAAGAGATACGCAGTATTTT
CATSRDGRDTQYF
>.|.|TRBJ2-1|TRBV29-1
TGCAGCGTTGATCGGGACCCACCCTCCTACAATGAGCAGTTCTTC
CSVDRDPPSYNEQFF
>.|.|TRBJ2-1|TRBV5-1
TGCGCCAGCAGCTTGTTAGGGACAACCAACTACAATGAGCAGTTCTTC
CASSLLGTTNYNEQFF
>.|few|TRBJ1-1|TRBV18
TGTGCCAGCTCAACACAGGGATCGGAAGCTTTCTTT
CASSTQGSEAFF
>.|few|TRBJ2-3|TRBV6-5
TGTGCCAGCAGTTACGCCGTTAGTGGAGATACGCAGTATTTT
CASSYAVSGDTQYF
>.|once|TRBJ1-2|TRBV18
TGTGCCAGCTCACCAAGACAGGAGAGTAACTATGGCTACACCTTC
CASSPRQESNYGYTF
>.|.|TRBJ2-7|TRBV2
TGTGCCAGCAGTGAAGCTAGCAACGAGCAGTACTTC
CASSEASNEQYF
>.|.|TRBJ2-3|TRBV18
TGTGCCAGCTCACCACCGATAGGAAGGGGCACAGATACGCAGTATTTT
CASSPPIGRGTDTQYF
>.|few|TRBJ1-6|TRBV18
TGTGCCAGCTCACCTCAGGGGAGGGGTTGGAATTCCCCCCTCCACTTT
CASSPQGRGWNSPLHF
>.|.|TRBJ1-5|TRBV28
TGTGCCAGCTCTACGAGGGTACTCCAGCATTTT
CASSTRVLQHF
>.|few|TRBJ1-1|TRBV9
TGTGCCAGCAGCGCGGGACAGAACACTGAAGCTTTCTTT
CASSAGQNTEAFF
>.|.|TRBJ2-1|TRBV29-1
TGCAGCGTTAGTGTAAATGAGCAGTTCTTC
CSVSVNEQFF
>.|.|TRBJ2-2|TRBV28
TGTGCCACCAAAAGAACCGCCGGGGAGCTGTTTTTT
CATKRTAGELFF
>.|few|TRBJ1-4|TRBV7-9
TGTGCCAGCAGTCGGACAGCGGTTGAAAAACTGTTTTTT
CASSRTAVEKLFF
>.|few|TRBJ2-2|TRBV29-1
TGCAGCGTTGGTTTAGGGGGAAACACCGGGGAGCTGTTTTTT
CSVGLGGNTGELFF
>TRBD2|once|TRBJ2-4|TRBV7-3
TGTGCCAGCAGCTTAATTTCGCGGGAGCCCCTTCAACTTCAGTACTTC
CASSLISREPLQLQYF
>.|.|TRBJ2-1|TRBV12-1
TGTGCCAGCAGCTTTGGTCCCGGGTACGATGAGCAGTTCTTC
CASSFGPGYDEQFF
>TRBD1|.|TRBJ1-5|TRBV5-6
TGTGCCAGCAGCTACCGACAGGGATATAGCAATCAGCCCCAGCATTTT
CASSYRQGYSNQPQHF
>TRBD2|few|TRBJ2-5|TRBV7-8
TGTGCCAGCAGCTTATCGCGGATCGGCGGGAGGGCCGGTGAGACCCAGTACTTC
CASSLSRIGGRAGETQYF
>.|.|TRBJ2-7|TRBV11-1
TGTGCCAGCAGCTTAGCATACGAGCAGTACTTC
CASSLAYEQYF
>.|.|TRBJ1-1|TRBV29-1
TGCAGCGTTGTAAGGGACAACACTGAAGCTTTCTTT
CSVVRDNTEAFF
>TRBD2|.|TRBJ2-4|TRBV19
TGTGCCAGTAGTATTGGGGCGGGAGGACCGAAAAACATTCAGTACTTC
CASSIGAGGPKNIQYF
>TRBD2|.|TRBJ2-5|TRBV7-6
TGTGCCAGCAGCTTAGGTTCCCTAGCGGGAGGGGAGACCCAGTACTTC
CASSLGSLAGGETQYF
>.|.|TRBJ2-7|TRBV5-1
TGCGCCAGCAGCTTGGTTCGGGGCCTCTACGAGCAGTACTTC
CASSLVRGLYEQYF
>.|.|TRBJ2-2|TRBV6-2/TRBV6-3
TGTGCCAGCAGTTACTCCACAGCTAACACCGGGGAGCTGTTTTTT
CASSYSTANTGELFF
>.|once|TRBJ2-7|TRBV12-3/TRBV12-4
TGTGCCAGCAGGGTCTCGTCGGGAAACTACGAGCAGTACTTC
CASRVSSGNYEQYF
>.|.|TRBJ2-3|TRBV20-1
TGCAGTGCTCGGAAACGATTTAGCACAGATACGCAGTATTTT
CSARKRFSTDTQYF
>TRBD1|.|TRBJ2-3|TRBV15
TGTGCCACCAGCAGAGATAGGGTGACAGGGGGCTTGGGAGATACGCAGTATTTT
CATSRDRVTGGLGDTQYF
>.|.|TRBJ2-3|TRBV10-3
TGTGCCATCAGCGGGACCACAGATACGCAGTATTTT
CAISGTTDTQYF
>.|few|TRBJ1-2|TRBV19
TGTGCCAGTAGTATAGGGACAGCCAGCTATGGCTACACCTTC
CASSIGTASYGYTF
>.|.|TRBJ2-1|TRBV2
TGTGCCAGCAGTGAAACAGTCAATGAGCAGTTCTTC
CASSETVNEQFF